This T cell receptor beta chain was captured by sequencing in a study of T cells in Graves' hyperthyroidism and ophthalmopathy. In the study overall: The initial diagnosis was the point when peripheral blood was collected, ahead of any treatment. General study points: Expanded thyroid clonotypes (above 0.001) were mostly also found in blood.

With respect to this clonotype: What it recognizes is unknown.

Trimming took 7 bases from V and 4 from J, leaving 16 bases between them. Germline loops: CDR1 LNHDA, CDR2 SQIVND (reference sequence). The CDR3 loop spans 14 amino acids. From RNA transcripts, TCR beta CDR3 regions were amplified. HTBI primers were the set used in a first-round RT-PCR of the TCR CDR3. A single record per CDR3 protein comes from TCRdb applying MiXCR to the multiplex PCR reads. The sample yields 550,000 to 800,000 distinct CDR3 sequences, 17% seen once. Around 9.8 ml fresh peripheral blood yielded the PBMCs. The receptor was isolated from a middle-aged man with Graves' hyperthyroidism. Sequencing was performed on blood. J is TRBJ1-1 and V is TRBV19, with D tentatively TRBD1 (6 bases). CDR3 DNA: TGTGCCAGTACTTCATCCAGGGGTGGCACTGAAGCTTTCTTT. Residues: CASTSSRGGTEAFF.